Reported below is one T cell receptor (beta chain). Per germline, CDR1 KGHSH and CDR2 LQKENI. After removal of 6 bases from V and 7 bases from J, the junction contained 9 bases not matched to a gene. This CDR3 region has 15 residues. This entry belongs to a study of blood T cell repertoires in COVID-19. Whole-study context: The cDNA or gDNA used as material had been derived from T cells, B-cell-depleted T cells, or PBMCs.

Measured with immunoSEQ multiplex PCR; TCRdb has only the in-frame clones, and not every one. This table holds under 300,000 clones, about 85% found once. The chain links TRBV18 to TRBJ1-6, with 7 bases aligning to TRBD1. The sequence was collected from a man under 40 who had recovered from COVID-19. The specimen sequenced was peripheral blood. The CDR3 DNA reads TGTGCCAGCTCCCCAGGACAGGCCCAAAATTCACCCCTCCACTTT. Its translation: CASSPGQAQNSPLHF.